Following are 27 T cell receptor beta chains from one sample sequenced in a study of shared clonotypes between healthy human individuals (dated by TCRdb to 2018 to 2021). The method was the immunoSEQ multiplex PCR assay. Held by TCRdb, this immuneACCESS table contains in-frame sequences only and omits some clones. Under half of the omission traces to an unresolved V gene where checked; the cause of the rest is unknown. This sample is represented by 80,000 to 100,000 clones; almost 70% of them were singletons. The top ten constitute roughly 50% of the sample. The sequencing sample was made of memory CD8+ T cells sorted from blood. The sample's cell subset or site label is to be understood as: CD45RO+ cells pooled with CCR7-negative TemRA cells. The source of these receptors is a man aged 25-40 years in good health.

V usage is TRBV27 and J usage is TRBJ1-2; 10 bases align to TRBD1. The CDR3 is 15 residues long. CDR1 and CDR2 from the germline V gene are MNHEY and SMNVEV (reference sequence). The J segment lost 4 bases and the V segment lost 4 bases, leaving 6 bases of the junction unmatched. This CDR3 reads CASSSSWTGGYGYTF. CDR3 in DNA: TGTGCCAGCAGTTCCAGCTGGACAGGGGGCTATGGCTACACCTTC.

The chain links TRBV15 to TRBJ1-5; the D gene is possibly TRBD1 (5 bases). Germline CDR1 and CDR2: LNHNV and YYDKDF (reference sequence). The CDR3 loop spans 13 amino acids. Trimming shortened V by 5 bases and J by 3 bases, and 8 bases separated the two germline ends. The CDR3 protein is CATSGGNNQPQHF. As DNA, the CDR3 is TGTGCCACCAGCGGGGGTAACAATCAGCCCCAGCATTTT.

The chain couples TRBV6-5 to TRBJ2-7; D not certain. The V and J ends lost 0 bases and 7 bases respectively, with 13 bases between them. The CDR3 loop spans 14 amino acids. Per the germline V gene, CDR1 is MNHEY and CDR2 is SVGAGI. This CDR3 reads CASSYSAEVEEQYF. CDR3 coding DNA: TGTGCCAGCAGTTACTCAGCCGAAGTTGAGGAGCAGTACTTC.

This clone was counted only a few times. The chain employs TRBV19 and TRBJ1-5, with D perhaps TRBD1 (5 bases). Germline lookup yields CDR1 LNHDA and CDR2 SQIVND (reference sequence). V dropped 7 bases and J dropped 2 bases, with 18 bases sitting between them. CDR3 length equals 16 residues. CDR3 nucleotides: TGTGCCAGTAAAGACGGCGTCGGCAGGGGCAATCAGCCCCAGCATTTT. This translates into CASKDGVGRGNQPQHF.

The chain carries TRBV4-3 and TRBJ2-7; D unresolved. The CDR3 totals 15 residues. Trimming removed 3 bases at V and 3 bases at J, with 15 bases between. Germline CDR1 and CDR2: LGHNA and YSLEER. CDR3 DNA: TGCGCCAGCAGCCAGGGCCGGAGCCCGGTCTACGAGCAGTACTTC. Translating it yields CASSQGRSPVYEQYF.

V and J are TRBV19 and TRBJ1-1; D is possibly TRBD1 (5 bases). Trimming stripped 6 bases from V and 6 bases from J, with 8 bases between. Per germline, CDR1 LNHDA and CDR2 SQIVND (reference sequence). The CDR3 sequence is 11 residues long. The CDR3 DNA reads TGTGCCAGTAGCCGGGGGGCTGAAGCTTTCTTT. This encodes CASSRGAEAFF.

The chain joins TRBV21-1 to TRBJ2-7. TRBV21-1 is annotated as a pseudogene. This CDR3 is built from 12 residues. The CDR3 spells CANSGIGHEQYF. In DNA, the CDR3 is TGTGCCAATTCGGGTATAGGGCACGAGCAGTACTTC.

The gene calls are TRBV19 and TRBJ1-1; a weak D match, TRBD1 (5 bases). V lost 3 bases to trimming and J lost 3 bases, with 17 bases between them. Germline values: CDR1 LNHDA, CDR2 SQIVND (reference sequence). The CDR3 is made up of 16 amino acids. The CDR3 loop is CASSIMAGYTDTEAFF. DNA of the CDR3: TGTGCCAGTAGTATTATGGCAGGGTATACGGACACTGAAGCTTTCTTT.

The chain has TRBV5-4 and TRBJ2-2, with D uncertain. Trimming took 4 bases from V and 0 from J, leaving 13 bases between them. CDR3 length: 16 amino acids. Germline CDR1 SGHNT, CDR2 YYREEE (reference sequence). The DNA for the CDR3 is TGTGCCAGCAGCAAACCGTCGACAACGAACACCGGGGAGCTGTTTTTT. Its protein is CASSKPSTTNTGELFF.

This clone came up once. This sequence joins TRBV25-1 and TRBJ2-7, with TRBD2 as a possible D gene (6 bases). This CDR3 has 18 amino acids. Trimming took off 6 bases at V and 0 bases at J, with 24 bases between the two ends. From germline, CDR1 is MGHDK and CDR2 SYGVNS. CDR3 loop: CASSASANGGEPSYEQYF. CDR3 coding DNA: TGTGCCAGCAGCGCCAGCGCCAACGGCGGGGAACCCTCCTACGAGCAGTACTTC.

The CDR3, as DNA: TGTGCCTGGAGTCTGGACTCGAACAAAGAGACCCAGTACTTC. Translating gives CAWSLDSNKETQYF. The V gene is TRBV30, the J gene TRBJ2-5, with D possibly being TRBD2 (5 bases). Trimming cost V 2 bases and J 3 bases, with 13 bases left between them. The CDR3 has 14 residues. Germline lookup yields CDR1 GTSNPN and CDR2 SVGIG (reference sequence). Looking up the rest from reference TRBV30 and TRBJ2-5 gives the full variable domain: SQTIHQWPATLVQPVGSPLSLECTVEGTSNPNLYWYRQAAGRGLQLLFYSVGIGQISSEVPQNLSASRPQDRQFILSSKKLLLSDSGFYLCAWSLDSNKETQYFGPGTRLLVL.

The rearrangement uses TRBV11-2 and TRBJ2-1, with D unclear. The length of the CDR3 is 14 residues. Germline CDR1 and CDR2: SGHAT and FQNNGV. Deletions cut 5 bases from V and 10 bases from J, with 18 bases between. The CDR3 is CASSLGTSPGEQFF. Here the CDR3 DNA reads TGTGCCAGCAGCCTCGGAACAAGTCCCGGGGAGCAGTTCTTC.

The chain is built from TRBV7-9 and TRBJ1-1; D call uncertain. Trimming cost V 5 bases and J 6 bases, with 22 bases left between them. The CDR3 runs 16 residues. Germline CDR1 is SEHNR and CDR2 is FQNEAQ (reference sequence). Here the CDR3 DNA reads TGTGCCAGCAGCGCCGCGAGCGACGGGCTGGGCGCTGAAGCTTTCTTT. Its protein is CASSAASDGLGAEAFF. Variable domain in full (rest from reference TRBV7-9 and TRBJ1-1): DTGVSQNPRHKITKRGQNVTFRCDPISEHNRLYWYRQTLGQGPEFLTYFQNEAQLEKSRLLSDRFSAERPKGSFSTLEIQRTEQGDSAMYLCASSAASDGLGAEAFFGQGTRLTVV.

This rearrangement joins TRBV27 to TRBJ2-3; D gene ambiguous. V lost 4 bases, J lost 1 base, and 9 bases lay in between. This CDR3 region has 14 residues. The germline gives CDR1 MNHEY, CDR2 SMNVEV (reference sequence). The CDR3 is CASSSGYGTDTQYF. For the CDR3, the DNA is TGTGCCAGCAGTTCGGGTTATGGCACAGATACGCAGTATTTT.

This clone appeared a single time. The V and J genes are TRBV6-5 and TRBJ2-4; D possibly corresponds to TRBD1 (7 bases). Trimming removed 4 bases at V and 1 base at J, with 14 bases between. The CDR3 is 16 amino acids. CDR1 MNHEY and CDR2 SVGAGI come from the germline V gene. The CDR3 DNA reads TGTGCCAGCAGTTTCAGACAGGGAGGCGCCAAAAACATTCAGTACTTC. This translates into CASSFRQGGAKNIQYF.

The chain combines TRBV28 with TRBJ2-7, with 10 bases matching TRBD1. Germline values: CDR1 MDHEN, CDR2 SYDVKM. The CDR3 has 13 residues. Trimming took 8 bases from V and 12 from J; bases not matched to a gene: 13. CDR3 nucleotides: TGTGCCAGCTGGGACTCCGGGACAGGGGTTCGGTACTTC. Translated, it gives CASWDSGTGVRYF.

The CDR3 reads CASGLGLADEQFF. The CDR3 DNA reads TGTGCCAGCGGGTTGGGACTAGCGGATGAGCAGTTCTTC. The chain recombines TRBV11-2 with TRBJ2-1; 11 nucleotides match TRBD2. Germline-derived CDR1 and CDR2 are SGHAT and FQNNGV. The CDR3 runs to 13 residues. V gave up 8 bases and J gave up 8 bases; unmatched junction bases: 5.

The chain couples TRBV11-2 to TRBJ2-7; 8 bases fit TRBD2. Germline V gene data show CDR1 as SGHAT and CDR2 as FQNNGV. Trimming took 5 bases from V and 2 from J; bases not matched to a gene: 5. This CDR3 region has 14 residues. The CDR3 sequence: CASSRAGATYEQYF. The CDR3 DNA sequence: TGTGCCAGCAGCCGAGCGGGAGCGACCTACGAGCAGTACTTC.

This clone has at least ten counts. The chain is built from TRBV4-3 and TRBJ2-7; TRBD1 might be the D (6 bases). The CDR3 is 17 residues long. With 0 bases removed from V and 2 bases from J, the gap between germline ends came to 17 bases. Germline loops: CDR1 LGHNA, CDR2 YSLEER. For the CDR3, the DNA is TGCGCCAGCAGCCAAGAGGTCAGTGTGCAGGGGACCTACGAGCAGTACTTC. It specifies CASSQEVSVQGTYEQYF.

The genes are TRBV10-1 and TRBJ2-2; 12 positions match TRBD2. Trimming cost V 6 bases and J 6 bases; bases outside gene matches: 11. The CDR3 covers 17 residues. The germline gives CDR1 WNHNN, CDR2 SYGVQD (reference sequence). The chain's CDR3 is CASSPRLAGEASGELFF. For the CDR3, the DNA is TGCGCCAGCAGCCCCCGACTAGCGGGAGAGGCGTCCGGGGAGCTGTTTTTT.

The chain has TRBV6-1 and TRBJ1-5; no firm D call. Trimming shortened V by 7 bases and J by 4 bases, and 14 bases separated the two germline ends. The CDR3 has 14 residues. Germline lookup yields CDR1 MNHNS and CDR2 SASEGT. The CDR3 region has the DNA TGTGCCAGCACTTTGACCCAAGAGAATCAGCCCCAGCATTTT. Its protein is CASTLTQENQPQHF.

A word on this clone: One base away lies a much larger clone, so this may be a sequencing read error. CDR3 amino acids: CASTELQGAGANVPTF. As DNA, the CDR3 is TGTGCCAGCACTGAACTCCAGGGGGCTGGGGCCAACGTCCCGACTTTC. The genes are TRBV6-1 and TRBJ2-6; 8 positions agree with TRBD1. The germline gives CDR1 MNHNS, CDR2 SASEGT. This CDR3 has 16 residues.

V gene TRBV5-6 combines with J gene TRBJ2-1; TRBD1 matches at 10 bases. V gave up 4 bases and J gave up 3 bases; unmatched junction bases: 7. Germline V gene sequence: CDR1 SGHDT, CDR2 YYEEEE. This CDR3 spans 16 amino acids. CDR3 amino acids: CASSIRQGAFYNEQFF. As DNA, the CDR3 is TGTGCCAGCAGCATTAGACAGGGGGCCTTCTACAATGAGCAGTTCTTC.

This chain links TRBV10-2 with TRBJ2-1, with TRBD2 matching over 12 bases. Germline V lookup: CDR1 WSHSY, CDR2 SAAADI. The CDR3 spans 15 residues. J lost 4 bases, V lost 7 bases, and 5 bases had no gene match. DNA for the CDR3: TGCGCCAGCACTTCGGGACTAGCGGGTTACAATGAGCAGTTCTTC. Amino acids: CASTSGLAGYNEQFF.

This clone was observed a few times. This sequence joins TRBV27 and TRBJ1-4; TRBD1 might be the D (5 bases). Looked up from germline, CDR1 is MNHEY and CDR2 is SMNVEV (reference sequence). V gave up 3 bases and J gave up 7 bases, with 9 bases separating them. The length of the CDR3 is 13 residues. The chain's CDR3 is CASSLGGAEKLFF. As DNA, the CDR3 is TGTGCCAGCAGTTTGGGGGGTGCTGAAAAACTGTTTTTT.

The genes are TRBV19 and TRBJ1-5, with D possibly matching TRBD1 (5 bases). Trimming took 0 bases from V and 1 from J, leaving 13 bases between them. The CDR3 runs to 17 residues. Per germline, CDR1 LNHDA and CDR2 SQIVND (reference sequence). This CDR3 reads CASSIDRAGLSNQPQHF. CDR3 bases: TGTGCCAGTAGTATAGATCGGGCAGGGCTCAGCAATCAGCCCCAGCATTTT.

This chain links TRBV28 with TRBJ2-3, with 8 bases matching TRBD1. The CDR3 has 16 residues. Trimming at V came to 7 bases and at J to 2 bases, leaving 11 bases not matched to a gene. In germline, CDR1 is MDHEN, CDR2 SYDVKM. CDR3 loop: CASTPSGQGATDTQYF. The CDR3 nucleotides are TGTGCCAGCACCCCTTCCGGGCAGGGGGCCACAGATACGCAGTATTTT.